This T cell receptor beta chain was found in a study of OX40 agonist ivuxolimab in advanced cancers. Study-wide context: A male proportion of approximately 80% was recorded, with mean age roughly 62 years and range 23 to 79. The study, taken as a whole, reports: There were, on average, more expanded clones in CD8+ T cells than in CD4+. Clonal expansion by week 6 occurred in CD4+ and CD8+ blood T cells (at 0.1 to 3.0 mg/kg).

TCRdb's copy holds only in-frame clones and misses some; the assay was immunoSEQ multiplex PCR. Of around 53,000 clones in the sample, nearly 90% were seen once. Note on this clone: Its antigen is as yet unknown.

Peripheral blood came from all dose cohorts at three timepoints. The trim removed 4 bases at V and 8 bases at J, leaving 9 bases unmatched. Germline CDR1 reads MNHEY; CDR2 reads SMNVEV (reference sequence). The CDR3 covers 14 residues. The chain joins TRBV27 to TRBJ1-2; 8 positions agree with TRBD1. Material: CD4+ or CD8+ T cells sorted from blood, obtained in a trial of the OX40 agonist ivuxolimab. This sequence was found in an adult with an advanced solid tumor such as melanoma, head and neck, liver or kidney cancer. The DNA for the CDR3 is TGTGCCAGCAGTTCTCTCGGACAGGGCGGCGGCTACACCTTC. This translates into CASSSLGQGGGYTF.